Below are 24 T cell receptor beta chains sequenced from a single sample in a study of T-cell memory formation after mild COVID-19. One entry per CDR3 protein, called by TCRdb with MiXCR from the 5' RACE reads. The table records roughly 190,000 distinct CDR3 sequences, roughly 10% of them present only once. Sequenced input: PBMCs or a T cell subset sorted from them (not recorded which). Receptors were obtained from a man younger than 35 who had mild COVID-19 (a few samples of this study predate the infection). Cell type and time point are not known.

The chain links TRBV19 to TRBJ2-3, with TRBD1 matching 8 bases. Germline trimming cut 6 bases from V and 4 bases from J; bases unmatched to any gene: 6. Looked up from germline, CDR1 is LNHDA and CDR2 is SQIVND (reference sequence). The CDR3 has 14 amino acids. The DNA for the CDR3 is TGTGCCAGTAGGCCGACAGGGGCCGCAGATACGCAGTATTTT. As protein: CASRPTGAADTQYF.

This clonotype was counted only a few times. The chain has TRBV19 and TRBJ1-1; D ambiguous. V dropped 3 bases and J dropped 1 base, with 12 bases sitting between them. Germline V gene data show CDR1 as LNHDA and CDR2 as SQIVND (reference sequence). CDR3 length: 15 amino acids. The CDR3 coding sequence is TGTGCCAGTAGTATTTTACAGAGAACGAACACTGAAGCTTTCTTT. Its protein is CASSILQRTNTEAFF. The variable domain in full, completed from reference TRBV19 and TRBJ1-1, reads DGGITQSPKYLFRKEGQNVTLSCEQNLNHDAMYWYRQDPGQGLRLIYYSQIVNDFQKGDIAEGYSVSREKKESFPLTVTSAQKNPTAFYLCASSILQRTNTEAFFGQGTRLTVV.

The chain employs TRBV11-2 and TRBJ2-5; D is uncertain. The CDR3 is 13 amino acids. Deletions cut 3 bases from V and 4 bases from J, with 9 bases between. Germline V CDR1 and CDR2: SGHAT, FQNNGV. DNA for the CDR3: TGTGCCAGCAGCTTCAGGTTCCCAGAGACCCAGTACTTC. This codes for CASSFRFPETQYF. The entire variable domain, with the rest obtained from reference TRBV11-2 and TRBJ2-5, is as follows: EAGVAQSPRYKIIEKRQSVAFWCNPISGHATLYWYQQILGQGPKLLIQFQNNGVVDDSQLPKDRFSAERLKGVDSTLKIQPAKLEDSAVYLCASSFRFPETQYFGPGTRLLVL.

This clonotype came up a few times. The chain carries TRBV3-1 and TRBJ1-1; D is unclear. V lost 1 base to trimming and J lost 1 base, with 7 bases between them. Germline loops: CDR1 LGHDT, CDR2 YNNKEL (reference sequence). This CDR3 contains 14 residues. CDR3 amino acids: CASSQVSGNTEAFF. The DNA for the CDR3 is TGTGCCAGCAGCCAAGTATCCGGGAACACTGAAGCTTTCTTT.

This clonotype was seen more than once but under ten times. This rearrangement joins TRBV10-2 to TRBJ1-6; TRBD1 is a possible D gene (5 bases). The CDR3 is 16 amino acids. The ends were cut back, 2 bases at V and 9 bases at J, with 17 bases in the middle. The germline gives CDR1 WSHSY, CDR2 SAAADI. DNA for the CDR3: TGCGCCAGCAGTGAGGGTTCGGCAGGGTGGACTTCACCCCTCCACTTT. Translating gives CASSEGSAGWTSPLHF.

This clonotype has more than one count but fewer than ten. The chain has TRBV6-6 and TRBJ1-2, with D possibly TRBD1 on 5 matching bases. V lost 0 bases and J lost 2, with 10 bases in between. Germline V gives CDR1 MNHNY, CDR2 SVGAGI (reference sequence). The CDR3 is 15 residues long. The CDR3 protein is CASSYSGGTNYGYTF. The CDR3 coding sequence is TGTGCCAGCAGTTACTCCGGGGGAACGAACTATGGCTACACCTTC.

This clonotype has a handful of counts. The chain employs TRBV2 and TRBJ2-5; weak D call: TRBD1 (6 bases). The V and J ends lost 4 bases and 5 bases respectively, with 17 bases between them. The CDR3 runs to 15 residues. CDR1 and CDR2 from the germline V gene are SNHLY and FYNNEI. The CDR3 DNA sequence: TGTGCCAGCAGTGCCCGGGACATAACCGGCGAGACCCAGTACTTC. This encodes CASSARDITGETQYF.

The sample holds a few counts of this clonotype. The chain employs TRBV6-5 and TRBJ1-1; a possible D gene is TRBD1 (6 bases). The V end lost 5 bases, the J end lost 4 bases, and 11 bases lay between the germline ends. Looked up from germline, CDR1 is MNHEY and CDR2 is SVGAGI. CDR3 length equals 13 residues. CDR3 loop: CASSQGGATEAFF. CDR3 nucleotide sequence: TGTGCCAGCAGTCAAGGGGGGGCCACTGAAGCTTTCTTT.

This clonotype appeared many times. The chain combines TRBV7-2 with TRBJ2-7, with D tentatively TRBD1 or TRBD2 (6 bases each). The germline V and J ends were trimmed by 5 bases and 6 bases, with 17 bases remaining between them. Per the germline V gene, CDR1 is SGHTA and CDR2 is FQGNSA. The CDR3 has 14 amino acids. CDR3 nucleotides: TGTGCCAGCAGCGCCGGGGGCCCCAGCACCGAGCAGTACTTC. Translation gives CASSAGGPSTEQYF.

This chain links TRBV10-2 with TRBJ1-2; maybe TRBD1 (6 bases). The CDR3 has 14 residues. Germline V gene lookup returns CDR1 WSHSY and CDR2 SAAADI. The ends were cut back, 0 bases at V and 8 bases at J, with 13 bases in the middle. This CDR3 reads CASSESTGVGGYTF. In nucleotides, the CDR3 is TGCGCCAGCAGTGAGTCGACAGGAGTTGGGGGCTACACCTTC.

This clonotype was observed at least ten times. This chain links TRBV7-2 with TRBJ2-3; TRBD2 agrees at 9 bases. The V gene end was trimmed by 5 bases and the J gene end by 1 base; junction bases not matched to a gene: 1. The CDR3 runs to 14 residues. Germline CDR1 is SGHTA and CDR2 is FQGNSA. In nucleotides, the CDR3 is TGTGCCAGCAGCCCTAGCGGGGGCACAGATACGCAGTATTTT. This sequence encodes CASSPSGGTDTQYF.

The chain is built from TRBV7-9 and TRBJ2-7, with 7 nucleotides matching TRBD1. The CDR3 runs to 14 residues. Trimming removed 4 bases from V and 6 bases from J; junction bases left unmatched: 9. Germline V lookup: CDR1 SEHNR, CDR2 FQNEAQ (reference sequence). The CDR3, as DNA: TGTGCCAGCAGCTCCGACAGGGTGGGTGGCGAGCAGTACTTC. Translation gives CASSSDRVGGEQYF.

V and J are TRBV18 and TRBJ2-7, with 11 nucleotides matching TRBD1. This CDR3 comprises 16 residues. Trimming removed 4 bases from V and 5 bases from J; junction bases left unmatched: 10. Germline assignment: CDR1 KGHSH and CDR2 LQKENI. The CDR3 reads CASSLSLDRGPDEQYF. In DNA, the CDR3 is TGTGCCAGCTCACTATCCTTGGACAGGGGGCCTGACGAGCAGTACTTC.

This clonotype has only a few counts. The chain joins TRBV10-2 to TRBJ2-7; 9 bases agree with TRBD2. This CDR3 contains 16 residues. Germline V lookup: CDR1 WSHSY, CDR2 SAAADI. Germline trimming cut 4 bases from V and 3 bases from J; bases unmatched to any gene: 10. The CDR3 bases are TGCGCCAGCAGTGGACTAGCGGTGGTGGTTTTCTACGAGCAGTACTTC. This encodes CASSGLAVVVFYEQYF.

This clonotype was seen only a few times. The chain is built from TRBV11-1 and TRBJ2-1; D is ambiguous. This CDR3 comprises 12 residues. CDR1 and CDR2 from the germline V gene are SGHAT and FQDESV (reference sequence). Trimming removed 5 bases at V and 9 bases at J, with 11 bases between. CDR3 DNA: TGTGCCAGCAGCATTCGGGTTGGTGAGCAGTTCTTC. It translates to CASSIRVGEQFF.

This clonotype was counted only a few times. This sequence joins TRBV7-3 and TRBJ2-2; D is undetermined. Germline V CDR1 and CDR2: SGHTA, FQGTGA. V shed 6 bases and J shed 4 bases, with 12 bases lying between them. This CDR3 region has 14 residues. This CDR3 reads CASRSGRTTGELFF. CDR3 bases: TGTGCCAGCAGGTCCGGGCGAACCACCGGGGAGCTGTTTTTT.

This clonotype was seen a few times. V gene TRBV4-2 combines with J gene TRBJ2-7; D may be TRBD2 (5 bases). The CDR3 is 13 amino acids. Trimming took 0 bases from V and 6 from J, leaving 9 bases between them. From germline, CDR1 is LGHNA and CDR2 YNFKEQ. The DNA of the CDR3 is TGTGCCAGCAGCCAAGACCGAGGGTCCGAGCAGTACGTC. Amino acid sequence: CASSQDRGSEQYV.

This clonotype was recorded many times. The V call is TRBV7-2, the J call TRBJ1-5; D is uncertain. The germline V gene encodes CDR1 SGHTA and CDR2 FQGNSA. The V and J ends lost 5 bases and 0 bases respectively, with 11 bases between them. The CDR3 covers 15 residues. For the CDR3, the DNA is TGTGCCAGCAGCCCATTCCTGGATAGCAATCAGCCCCAGCATTTT. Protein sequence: CASSPFLDSNQPQHF.

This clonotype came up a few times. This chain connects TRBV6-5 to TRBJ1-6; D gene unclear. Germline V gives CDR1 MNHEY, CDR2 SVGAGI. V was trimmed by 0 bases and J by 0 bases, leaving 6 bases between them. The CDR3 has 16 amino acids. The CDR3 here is CASSYSISSYNSPLHF. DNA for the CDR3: TGTGCCAGCAGTTACTCGATAAGCTCCTATAATTCACCCCTCCACTTT.

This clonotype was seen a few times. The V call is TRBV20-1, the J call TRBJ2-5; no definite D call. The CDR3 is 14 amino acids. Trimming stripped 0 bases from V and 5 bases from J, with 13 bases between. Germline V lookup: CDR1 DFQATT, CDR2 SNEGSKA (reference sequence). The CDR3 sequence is CSARDGALWETQYF. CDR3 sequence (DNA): TGCAGTGCTAGAGATGGAGCATTGTGGGAGACCCAGTACTTC.

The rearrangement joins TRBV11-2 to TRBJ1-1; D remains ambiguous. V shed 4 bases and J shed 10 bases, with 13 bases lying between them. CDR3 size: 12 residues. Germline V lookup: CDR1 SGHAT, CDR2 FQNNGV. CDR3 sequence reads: CASSSVSAGAFF. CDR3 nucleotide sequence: TGTGCCAGCAGCTCCGTGTCGGCGGGAGCTTTCTTT.

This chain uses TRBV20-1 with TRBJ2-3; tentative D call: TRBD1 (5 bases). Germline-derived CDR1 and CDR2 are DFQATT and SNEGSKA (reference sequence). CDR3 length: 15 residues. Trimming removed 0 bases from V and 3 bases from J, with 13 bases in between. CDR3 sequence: CSARDVGRATDTQYF. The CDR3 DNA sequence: TGCAGTGCTAGAGATGTGGGCAGGGCGACAGATACGCAGTATTTT.

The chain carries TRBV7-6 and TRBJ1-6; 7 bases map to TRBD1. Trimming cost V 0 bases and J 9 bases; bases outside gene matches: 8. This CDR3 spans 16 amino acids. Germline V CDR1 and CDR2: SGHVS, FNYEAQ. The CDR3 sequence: CASSLAGHAGGSPLHF. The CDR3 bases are TGTGCCAGCAGCTTAGCGGGGCACGCAGGGGGTTCACCCCTCCACTTT.

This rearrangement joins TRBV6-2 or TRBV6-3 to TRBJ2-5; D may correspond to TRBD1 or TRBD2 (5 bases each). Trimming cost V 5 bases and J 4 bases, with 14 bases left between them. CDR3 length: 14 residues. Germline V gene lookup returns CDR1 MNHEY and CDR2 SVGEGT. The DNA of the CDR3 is TGTGCCAGCAGTGCCAGGGACGGCGGAGAGACCCAGTACTTC. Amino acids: CASSARDGGETQYF.